The following is a TCR beta chain sequence with its context. The entry originates in a study of blood T cell repertoires in COVID-19. Trimming took 4 bases from V and 7 from J, leaving 11 bases between them. Germline CDR1 is LGHDT and CDR2 is YNNKEL (reference sequence). This CDR3 region has 12 residues. Some clones are missing from TCRdb's copy, which holds only in-frame ones; the method was immunoSEQ multiplex PCR. This table has 150,000 to 200,000 clones, 86% appearing once. The sequenced material came from PBMCs or T cells enriched from blood (not recorded which). The clonotype comes from a woman between 25 and 40 years old who had recovered from COVID-19. This chain connects TRBV3-1 (or the pseudogene TRBV3-2) to TRBJ2-7; D not resolved. The CDR3 DNA reads as TGTGCCAGCAGCCCCTCGGGTTGGGAGCAGTACTTC. It specifies CASSPSGWEQYF.